One and the same sample provided the 11 T cell receptor beta chains below, sequenced in a study of T-cell reconstitution after alpha-beta-depleted transplantation in children. Unique molecular identifiers were built into the TCRbeta library. From the PCR reads, TCRdb called clonotypes with MiXCR, one entry per CDR3 protein. The data hold under 300,000 distinct CDR3 sequences, with approximately 9.9% observed a single time. The sample consisted of PBMCs from the stem cell graft donor, taken from the stem cell graft. Receptor source: a human donor who donated a stem cell graft to a child with SCID.

This clonotype was recorded many times. A junction end diverges from the germline sequence, so it may reflect a read error. CDR3 protein: CASSLRGVAGAF. The CDR3 DNA is TGCGCCAGCAGCTTGCGTGGGGTAGCGGGGGCCTTC. The chain couples TRBV5-1 to TRBJ2-1; 9 bases align to TRBD2. The CDR3 is made up of 12 amino acids. CDR1 is SGHRS and CDR2 is YFSETQ in the germline V gene.

This clonotype was recorded many times. This chain joins TRBV7-2 and TRBJ1-3; D uncertain. The V end was cut by 1 base, the J end by 4 bases, with 8 bases between. This CDR3 comprises 14 residues. Germline V gives CDR1 SGHTA, CDR2 FQGNSA. The CDR3 sequence is CASSLVARGNTIYF. For the CDR3, the DNA is TGTGCCAGCAGCTTAGTTGCACGGGGAAACACCATATATTTT.

This clonotype was recorded many times. The V and J genes are TRBV5-1 and TRBJ2-5; 14 nucleotides align to TRBD2. The CDR3 totals 17 residues. The V and J ends lost 4 bases and 5 bases, in that order; junction bases with no gene match: 10. Germline-derived CDR1 and CDR2 are SGHRS and YFSETQ. The DNA of the CDR3 is TGCGCCAGCAGCCCGACTAGCGGGGGGGCCTACGGTGAGACCCAGTACTTC. It is translated as CASSPTSGGAYGETQYF.

The sample holds many counts of this clonotype. The rearrangement links TRBV7-2 to TRBJ2-3; TRBD2 aligns across 7 bases. The trim removed 6 bases at V and 5 bases at J, leaving 11 bases unmatched. This CDR3 has 15 amino acids. Germline V gives CDR1 SGHTA, CDR2 FQGNSA. The CDR3 DNA follows: TGTGCCAGCAGTCCCCCCACGGGGGGACGAGATACGCAGTATTTT. This sequence encodes CASSPPTGGRDTQYF.

This clonotype was seen at least ten times. The V call is TRBV7-8, the J call TRBJ2-1, with D perhaps matching TRBD1 or TRBD2 (6 bases each). In germline, CDR1 is SGHVS, CDR2 FQNEAQ. V was shortened by 2 bases and J by 8 bases, with 16 bases between the two germline ends. The CDR3 spans 15 residues. CDR3 sequence: CASSLPSGDWHEQFF. The CDR3 DNA sequence: TGTGCCAGCAGCTTACCGTCAGGGGACTGGCATGAGCAGTTCTTC.

This clonotype was detected ten times or more. The chain combines TRBV7-8 with TRBJ2-5; D is unresolved. CDR1 is SGHVS, CDR2 FQNEAQ, per germline. Trimming removed 0 bases at V and 1 base at J, with 9 bases between. The CDR3 totals 15 residues. The CDR3 sequence: CASSLANSAQETQYF. In nucleotides, the CDR3 is TGTGCCAGCAGCTTAGCGAACAGCGCCCAAGAGACCCAGTACTTC.

This clonotype was picked up a small number of times. This sequence joins TRBV10-3 and TRBJ2-3; 11 bases line up with TRBD2. There are 15 residues in the CDR3. The V gene's germline CDR1 is ENHRY and CDR2 SYGVKD. The J segment lost 6 bases and the V segment lost 2 bases, leaving 4 bases of the junction unmatched. CDR3 nucleotide sequence: TGTGCCATCAGTGAGACTAGCGGGGGCCCGGATACGCAGTATTTT. Its protein is CAISETSGGPDTQYF.

This clonotype has ten or more counts. The V call is TRBV9, the J call TRBJ2-5; D may be TRBD1 or TRBD2 (5 bases each). Germline CDR1 is SGDLS and CDR2 is YYNGEE. V lost 5 bases, J lost 2 bases, and 16 bases lay in between. The CDR3 runs 15 residues. The CDR3 DNA reads TGTGCCAGCAGTCCGGCCGGGACGGCTCAAGAGACCCAGTACTTC. This sequence encodes CASSPAGTAQETQYF.

This clonotype was counted ten times or more. The chain joins TRBV5-5 to TRBJ2-7; D perhaps matches TRBD1 (5 bases). The CDR3 spans 17 residues. V lost 4 bases, J lost 2 bases, and 22 bases lay in between. The germline V gene encodes CDR1 SGHKS and CDR2 YYEKEE (reference sequence). The CDR3: CASSLGQGRGHTYEQYF. CDR3 DNA sequence: TGTGCCAGCAGCCTGGGCCAGGGAAGGGGCCATACCTACGAGCAGTACTTC. The full variable domain, with the rest looked up from reference TRBV5-5 and TRBJ2-7, is DAGVTQSPTHLIKTRGQQVTLRCSPISGHKSVSWYQQVLGQGPQFIFQYYEKEERGRGNFPDRFSARQFPNYSSELNVNALLLGDSALYLCASSLGQGRGHTYEQYFGPGTRLTVT.

In this sample, this clonotype turned up many times. The V call is TRBV5-1, the J call TRBJ2-2, with 9 bases identical to TRBD1. The V segment lost 6 bases and the J segment 6 bases; nucleotides outside the gene matches: 6. CDR1 is SGHRS and CDR2 is YFSETQ in the germline V gene. The CDR3 extends over 14 amino acids. The DNA for the CDR3 is TGCGCCAGCAACCCACAGGGGGCCCCCGGGGAGCTGTTTTTT. Protein product: CASNPQGAPGELFF. Based on the CDR3 plus reference TRBV5-1 and TRBJ2-2, the full variable domain is KAGVTQTPRYLIKTRGQQVTLSCSPISGHRSVSWYQQTPGQGLQFLFEYFSETQRNKGNFPGRFSGRQFSNSRSEMNVSTLELGDSALYLCASNPQGAPGELFFGEGSRLTVL.

The CDR3 protein is CASSQFSLPRQYF. The CDR3 DNA is TGTGCCAGCAGCCAATTCTCGTTACCCCGGCAGTACTTC. V usage is TRBV3-1 and J usage is TRBJ2-7, with D uncertain. V dropped 2 bases and J dropped 9 bases, with 14 bases sitting between them. Germline assignment: CDR1 LGHDT and CDR2 YNNKEL (reference sequence). The CDR3 contains 13 residues.